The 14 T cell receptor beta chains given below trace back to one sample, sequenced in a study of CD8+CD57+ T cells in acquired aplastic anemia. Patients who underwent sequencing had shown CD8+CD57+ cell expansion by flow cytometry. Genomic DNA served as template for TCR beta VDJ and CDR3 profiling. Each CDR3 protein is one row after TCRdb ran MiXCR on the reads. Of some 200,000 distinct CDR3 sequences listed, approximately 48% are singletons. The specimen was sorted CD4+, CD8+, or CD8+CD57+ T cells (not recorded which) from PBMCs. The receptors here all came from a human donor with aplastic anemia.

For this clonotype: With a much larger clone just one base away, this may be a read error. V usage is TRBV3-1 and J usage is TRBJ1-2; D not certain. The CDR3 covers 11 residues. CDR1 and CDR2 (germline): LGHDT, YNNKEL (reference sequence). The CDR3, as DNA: TGTGCCAGCATCCAATCTGGTGGCTACACCTTC. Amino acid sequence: CASIQSGGYTF. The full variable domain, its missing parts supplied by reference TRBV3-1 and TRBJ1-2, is DTAVSQTPKYLVTQMGNDKSIKCEQNLGHDTMYWYKQDSKKFLKIMFSYNNKELIINETVPNRFSPKSPDKAHLNLHINSLELGDSAVYFCASIQSGGYTFGSGTRLTVV.

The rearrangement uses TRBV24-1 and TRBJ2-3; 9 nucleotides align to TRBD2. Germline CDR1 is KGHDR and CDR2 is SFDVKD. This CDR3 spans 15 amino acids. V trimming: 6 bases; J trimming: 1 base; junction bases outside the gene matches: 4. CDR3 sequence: CATSRASGGTDTQYF. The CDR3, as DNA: TGTGCCACCAGTCGGGCTAGCGGGGGCACAGATACGCAGTATTTT.

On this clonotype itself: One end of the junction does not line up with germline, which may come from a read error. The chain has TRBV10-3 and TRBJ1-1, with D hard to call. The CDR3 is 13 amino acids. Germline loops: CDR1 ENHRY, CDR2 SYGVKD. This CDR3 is CAIGESRTAEAFF. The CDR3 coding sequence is TGTGCCATCGGTGAGTCAAGGACGGCTGAAGCTTTCTTT.

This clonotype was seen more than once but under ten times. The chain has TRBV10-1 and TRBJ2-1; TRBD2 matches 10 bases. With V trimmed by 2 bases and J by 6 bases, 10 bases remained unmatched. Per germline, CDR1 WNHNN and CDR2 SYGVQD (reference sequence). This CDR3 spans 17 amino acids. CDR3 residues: CASSERRSASGSNEQFF. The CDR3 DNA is TGCGCCAGCAGTGAGAGGAGGTCGGCTAGCGGGAGCAATGAGCAGTTCTTC.

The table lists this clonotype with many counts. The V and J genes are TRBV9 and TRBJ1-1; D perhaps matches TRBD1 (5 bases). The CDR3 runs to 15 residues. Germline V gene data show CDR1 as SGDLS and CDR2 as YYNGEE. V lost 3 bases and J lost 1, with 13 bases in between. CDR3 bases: TGTGCCAGCAGCGCCTTGTCTGGGGGGAACACTGAAGCTTTCTTT. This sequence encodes CASSALSGGNTEAFF.

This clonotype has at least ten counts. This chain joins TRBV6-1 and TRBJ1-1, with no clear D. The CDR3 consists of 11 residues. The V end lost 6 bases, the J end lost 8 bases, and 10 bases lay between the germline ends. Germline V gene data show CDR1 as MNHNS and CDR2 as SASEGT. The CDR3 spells CASRRASEAFF. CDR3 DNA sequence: TGTGCCAGCAGGCGGGCCAGCGAAGCTTTCTTT.

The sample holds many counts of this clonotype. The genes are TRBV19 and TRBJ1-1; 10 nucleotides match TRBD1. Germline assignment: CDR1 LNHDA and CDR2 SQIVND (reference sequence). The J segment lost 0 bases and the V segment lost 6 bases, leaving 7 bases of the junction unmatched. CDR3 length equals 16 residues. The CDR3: CASSTDRGRMNTEAFF. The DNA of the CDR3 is TGTGCCAGTAGCACCGACAGGGGGCGAATGAACACTGAAGCTTTCTTT. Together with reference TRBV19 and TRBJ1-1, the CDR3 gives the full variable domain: DGGITQSPKYLFRKEGQNVTLSCEQNLNHDAMYWYRQDPGQGLRLIYYSQIVNDFQKGDIAEGYSVSREKKESFPLTVTSAQKNPTAFYLCASSTDRGRMNTEAFFGQGTRLTVV.

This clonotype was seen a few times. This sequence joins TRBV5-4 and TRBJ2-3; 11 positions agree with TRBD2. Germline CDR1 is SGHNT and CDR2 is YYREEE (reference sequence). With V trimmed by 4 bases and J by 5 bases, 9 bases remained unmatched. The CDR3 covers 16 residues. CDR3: CASSPPLAGDRDTQYF. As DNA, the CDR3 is TGTGCCAGCAGCCCGCCACTAGCGGGAGATAGAGATACGCAGTATTTT.

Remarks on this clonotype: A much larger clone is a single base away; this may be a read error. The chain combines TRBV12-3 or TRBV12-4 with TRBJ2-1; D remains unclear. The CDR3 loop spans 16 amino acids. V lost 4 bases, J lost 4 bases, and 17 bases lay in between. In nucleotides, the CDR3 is TGTGCCAGCAGTTCGAGCCTCGCGACGAATTACAATGAGCAGTTCTTC. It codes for CASSSSLATNYNEQFF.

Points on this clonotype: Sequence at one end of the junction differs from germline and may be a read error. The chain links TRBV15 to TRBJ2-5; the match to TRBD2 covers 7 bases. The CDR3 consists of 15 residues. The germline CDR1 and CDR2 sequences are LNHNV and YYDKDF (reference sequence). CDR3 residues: CATSKGRGSGETLYF. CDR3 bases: TGTGCCACCAGCAAAGGTCGCGGGAGTGGAGAGACCCTGTACTTC.

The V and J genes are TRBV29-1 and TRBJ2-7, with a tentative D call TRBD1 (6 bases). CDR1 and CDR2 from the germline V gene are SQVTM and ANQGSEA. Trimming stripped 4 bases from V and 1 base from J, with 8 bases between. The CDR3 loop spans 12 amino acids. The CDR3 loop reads CSVGDNSYEQYF. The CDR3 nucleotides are TGCAGCGTTGGGGACAATTCCTACGAGCAGTACTTC.

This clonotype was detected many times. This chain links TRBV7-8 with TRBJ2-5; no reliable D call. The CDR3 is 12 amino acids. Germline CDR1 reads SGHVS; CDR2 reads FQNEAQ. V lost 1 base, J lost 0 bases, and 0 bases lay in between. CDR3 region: CASSLDQETQYF. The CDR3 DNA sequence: TGTGCCAGCAGCTTAGACCAAGAGACCCAGTACTTC. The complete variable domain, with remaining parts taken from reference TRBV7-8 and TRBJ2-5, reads GAGVSQSPRYKVAKRGQDVALRCDPISGHVSLFWYQQALGQGPEFLTYFQNEAQLDKSGLPSDRFFAERPEGSVSTLKIQRTQQEDSAVYLCASSLDQETQYFGPGTRLLVL.

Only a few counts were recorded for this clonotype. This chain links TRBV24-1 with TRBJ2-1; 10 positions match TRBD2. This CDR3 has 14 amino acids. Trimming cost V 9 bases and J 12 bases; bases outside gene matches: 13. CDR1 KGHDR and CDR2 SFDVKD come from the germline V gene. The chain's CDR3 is CATSRTSGRGTQFF. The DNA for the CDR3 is TGTGCCACCTCTAGGACTAGCGGAAGGGGGACGCAGTTCTTC.

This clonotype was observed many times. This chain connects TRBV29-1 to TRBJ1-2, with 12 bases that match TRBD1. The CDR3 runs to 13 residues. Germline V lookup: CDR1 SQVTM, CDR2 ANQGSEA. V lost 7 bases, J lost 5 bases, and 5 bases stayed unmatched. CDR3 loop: CSASGQGAYGYTF. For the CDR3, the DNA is TGCAGCGCCTCGGGACAGGGGGCATATGGCTACACCTTC.